These 27 T cell receptor beta chains came from one sample sequenced in a study of cytomegalovirus exposure and HLA in healthy donors. The PCR was carried out with 60 Vbeta primers and 13 Jbeta primers. Method: immunoSEQ multiplex PCR; TCRdb's copy keeps in-frame clones and lacks some. The sample has under 200,000 clones, 70% to 85% seen once. Material for sequencing was PBMCs. All receptors come from a man over 45 in good health and CMV-seropositive.

J is TRBJ2-7 and V is TRBV27; D is ambiguous. This CDR3 is built from 14 residues. V lost 1 base, J lost 2 bases, and 9 bases lay in between. Germline loops: CDR1 MNHEY, CDR2 SMNVEV (reference sequence). CDR3 in DNA: TGTGCCAGCAGTTTATTGGGCAGTGCCTACGAGCAGTACTTC. The encoded protein is CASSLLGSAYEQYF.

The rearrangement joins TRBV4-1 to TRBJ2-5; D is unresolved. The CDR3 is 14 amino acids. Germline assignment: CDR1 MGHRA and CDR2 YSYEKL. Trimming shortened V by 1 base and J by 0 bases, and 6 bases separated the two germline ends. The DNA of the CDR3 is TGCGCCAGCAGCCAAGGAGAGTACCAAGAGACCCAGTACTTC. The encoded protein is CASSQGEYQETQYF.

V and J are TRBV5-1 and TRBJ1-1, with 8 bases that match TRBD1. CDR1 SGHRS and CDR2 YFSETQ come from the germline V gene. Trimming took 3 bases from V and 5 from J; bases not matched to a gene: 9. This CDR3 is built from 15 residues. The CDR3 sequence is CASSSGQGMGTEAFF. The CDR3 DNA reads as TGCGCCAGCAGCTCCGGACAGGGTATGGGTACTGAAGCTTTCTTT.

About this clone: The junction departs from the called germline gene at one end, perhaps through a read error. The chain uses TRBV7-2 and TRBJ2-3; the D gene is possibly TRBD1 (6 bases). From germline, CDR1 is SGHTA and CDR2 FQGNSA. The CDR3 runs to 15 residues. CDR3 sequence reads: CASSFSGQSTNTQYF. In nucleotides, the CDR3 is TGTGCCAGCAGCTTCAGCGGACAGAGCACAAATACGCAGTATTTT.

The CDR3 sequence is CASSTTGLRDEKLFF. The CDR3 DNA is TGTGCCAGCAGCACCACAGGGCTAAGGGACGAAAAACTGTTTTTT. The chain recombines TRBV5-5 with TRBJ1-4, with a possible D match to TRBD1 (6 bases). CDR1 and CDR2 from the germline V gene are SGHKS and YYEKEE (reference sequence). This CDR3 contains 15 residues. V was pared by 4 bases and J by 8 bases, with 18 bases between.

The rearrangement uses TRBV30 and TRBJ2-1, with 8 bases identical to TRBD1. This CDR3 has 14 amino acids. V was pared by 2 bases and J by 8 bases, with 8 bases of the junction left unmatched. The germline V gene encodes CDR1 GTSNPN and CDR2 SVGIG (reference sequence). CDR3: CAWSLGQGLDEQFF. The CDR3, as DNA: TGTGCCTGGAGTCTAGGACAGGGCCTCGATGAGCAGTTCTTC. Looking up the rest from reference TRBV30 and TRBJ2-1 gives the full variable domain: SQTIHQWPATLVQPVGSPLSLECTVEGTSNPNLYWYRQAAGRGLQLLFYSVGIGQISSEVPQNLSASRPQDRQFILSSKKLLLSDSGFYLCAWSLGQGLDEQFFGPGTRLTVL.

V and J are TRBV27 and TRBJ2-7, with a weak D call TRBD1 (5 bases). The CDR3 sequence is 16 residues long. Trimming removed 5 bases at V and 0 bases at J, with 17 bases between. Germline assignment: CDR1 MNHEY and CDR2 SMNVEV (reference sequence). Here the CDR3 DNA reads TGTGCCAGCAGTGAGACCAGGGTAAGGGCCTCCTACGAGCAGTACTTC. Translating it yields CASSETRVRASYEQYF.

The CDR3 nucleotides read TGTGCCAGCAGCACGGGGGGTTTCCCATTCGAGCAGTACTTC. Residues: CASSTGGFPFEQYF. The chain couples TRBV6-5 to TRBJ2-7; 7 nucleotides line up with TRBD2. The CDR3 runs 14 residues. J gave up 6 bases and V 6 bases, and 11 bases lay outside the gene matches. CDR1 and CDR2 (germline): MNHEY, SVGAGI.

This chain uses TRBV5-4 with TRBJ2-5, with D possibly matching TRBD1 (6 bases). V lost 10 bases and J 5 bases, leaving 12 bases between the germline ends. The CDR3 runs 11 residues. Looked up from germline, CDR1 is SGHNT and CDR2 is YYREEE (reference sequence). CDR3 nucleotides: TGTGCCGTCACAGGGCGGGAGACCCAGTACTTC. Residues: CAVTGRETQYF.

The table lists this clone with a count of one. The chain combines TRBV5-6 with TRBJ1-6; 7 positions agree with TRBD1. The germline gives CDR1 SGHDT, CDR2 YYEEEE. This CDR3 has 14 amino acids. V shed 5 bases, J shed 9 bases, and the junction held 8 bases outside the gene matches. The CDR3 loop is CASSGTEMSSPLHF. For the CDR3, the DNA is TGTGCCAGCAGTGGGACAGAGATGAGTTCACCCCTCCACTTT.

The chain recombines TRBV29-1 with TRBJ1-1, with D tentatively TRBD1 (5 bases). The germline CDR1 and CDR2 sequences are SQVTM and ANQGSEA. Trimming left V 8 bases short and J 2 bases short, with 15 bases between. The CDR3 is made up of 13 amino acids. CDR3 in amino acids: CSFRQFLNTEAFF. CDR3 sequence (DNA): TGCAGCTTTAGACAGTTCCTCAACACTGAAGCTTTCTTT.

The chain employs TRBV27 and TRBJ1-5; no clear D gene. The CDR3 sequence is 15 residues long. CDR1 and CDR2 (germline): MNHEY, SMNVEV (reference sequence). V was clipped by 6 bases and J by 0 bases, with 12 bases between them. CDR3 in DNA: TGTGCCAGCAGCCCTACCGTGAATAGCAATCAGCCCCAGCATTTT. This translates into CASSPTVNSNQPQHF.

This clone occurred a few times. The J gene is TRBJ1-3, the V gene TRBV4-1; D gene ambiguous. Germline-derived CDR1 and CDR2 are MGHRA and YSYEKL. The V end lost 1 base, the J end lost 3 bases, and 7 bases lay between the germline ends. The CDR3 is 14 residues long. CDR3 nucleotides: TGCGCCAGCAGCCAAGTGGCTGGTGGAAACACCATATATTTT. It specifies CASSQVAGGNTIYF.

The J gene is TRBJ1-4, the V gene TRBV2; no firm D call. The ends were cut back, 2 bases at V and 8 bases at J, with 21 bases in the middle. This CDR3 contains 17 residues. Per germline, CDR1 SNHLY and CDR2 FYNNEI. CDR3 amino acids: CASSEIGLGGSEEKLFF. DNA of the CDR3: TGTGCCAGCAGTGAAATCGGTTTAGGAGGATCCGAAGAAAAACTGTTTTTT.

In this sample, this clone turned up once. J is TRBJ1-2 and V is TRBV30; D uncertain. Trimming cost V 3 bases and J 0 bases, with 14 bases left between them. CDR3 size: 15 residues. The germline V gene encodes CDR1 GTSNPN and CDR2 SVGIG (reference sequence). The CDR3 sequence is CAWSPPLQTNYGYTF. CDR3 bases: TGTGCCTGGAGCCCCCCCTTGCAGACTAACTATGGCTACACCTTC.

To note about this clone: Different DNA sequences within this sample yield the same CDR3. V gene TRBV30 combines with J gene TRBJ2-7; D remains ambiguous. The CDR3 covers 13 residues. In germline, CDR1 is GTSNPN, CDR2 SVGIG (reference sequence). V gave up 1 base and J gave up 2 bases, with 9 bases separating them. In nucleotides, the CDR3 is TGTGCCTGGAGTGGCGGCAGAGCCTACGAGCAGTACTTC. Its translation: CAWSGGRAYEQYF.

The chain links TRBV30 to TRBJ2-7, with a possible D match to TRBD2 (6 bases). Germline V lookup: CDR1 GTSNPN, CDR2 SVGIG (reference sequence). V lost 0 bases and J lost 9, with 12 bases in between. The CDR3 consists of 12 residues. The CDR3 DNA reads as TGTGCCTGGAGTGTCTGGCAGGGAGGGCAGTACTTC. Amino acid sequence: CAWSVWQGGQYF.

This clone came up once. The chain couples TRBV12-5 to TRBJ2-2; the D gene is possibly TRBD1 (6 bases). Trimming pared 5 bases from V and 8 bases from J, leaving 9 bases between. The CDR3 covers 12 residues. Germline CDR1 LGHNT, CDR2 FRNRAP. CDR3 sequence: CASGLGTGELFF. The DNA for the CDR3 is TGTGCTAGTGGTCTCGGGACAGGGGAGCTGTTTTTT.

The genes are TRBV29-1 and TRBJ2-7; 8 nucleotides line up with TRBD2. CDR1 and CDR2 from the germline V gene are SQVTM and ANQGSEA. This CDR3 region has 14 residues. Germline trimming cut 7 bases from V and 3 bases from J; bases unmatched to any gene: 11. CDR3 in DNA: TGCAGCGGTGTCCTCCGGAGCGGGGGCTACGAGCAGTACTTC. Translating gives CSGVLRSGGYEQYF.

The genes are TRBV4-3 and TRBJ1-6, with a weak D call TRBD1 (5 bases). The CDR3 sequence is 16 residues long. V dropped 0 bases and J dropped 10 bases, with 16 bases sitting between them. The germline gives CDR1 LGHNA, CDR2 YSLEER. Here the CDR3 reads CASSQDLKGRGSPLHF. The DNA for the CDR3 is TGCGCCAGCAGCCAAGATTTGAAGGGGCGAGGATCACCCCTCCACTTT.

The chain is built from TRBV4-1 and TRBJ2-7, with 8 bases fitting TRBD1. The CDR3 consists of 14 residues. V trimming: 1 base; J trimming: 5 bases; junction bases outside the gene matches: 4. Per germline, CDR1 MGHRA and CDR2 YSYEKL. The CDR3 DNA reads TGCGCCAGCAGCCAAGCGCAGGGGGCCCACGAGCAGTACTTC. Protein product: CASSQAQGAHEQYF.

This clone came up a few times. The gene calls are TRBV5-5 and TRBJ1-6, with D possibly being TRBD1 (6 bases). In germline, CDR1 is SGHKS, CDR2 YYEKEE (reference sequence). The CDR3 totals 14 residues. Trimming shortened V by 4 bases and J by 6 bases, and 11 bases separated the two germline ends. This CDR3 is CASSGRGSNSPLHF. CDR3 sequence (DNA): TGTGCCAGCAGCGGCAGGGGAAGTAATTCACCCCTCCACTTT.

The chain joins TRBV6-5 to TRBJ2-7; D is possibly TRBD1 (5 bases). With 8 bases removed from V and 0 bases from J, the gap between germline ends came to 14 bases. The CDR3 sequence is 14 residues long. Germline V gene data show CDR1 as MNHEY and CDR2 as SVGAGI. CDR3 sequence: CASHQGFNSYEQYF. As DNA, the CDR3 is TGTGCCAGCCATCAGGGCTTCAACTCCTACGAGCAGTACTTC.

This clone showed up just once. J is TRBJ1-2 and V is TRBV2; no clear D. V lost 3 bases and J 3 bases, leaving 5 bases between the germline ends. Germline V gene lookup returns CDR1 SNHLY and CDR2 FYNNEI. The CDR3 length is 12 residues. The CDR3 loop is CASSEQDYGYTF. For the CDR3, the DNA is TGTGCCAGCAGTGAGCAGGACTATGGCTACACCTTC.

Details on this clone: One end of the junction fails to match germline, which may point to a read error. The V call is TRBV29-1, the J call TRBJ1-4; D is perhaps TRBD1 (5 bases). Germline assignment: CDR1 SQVTM and CDR2 ANQGSEA. The CDR3 is made up of 18 amino acids. CDR3 bases: TGCAGCCTTGAACAGGAATTCACGCGGGGATCTGTTGATGAAAAACTGTTTTTT. It translates to CSLEQEFTRGSVDEKLFF. The full variable domain, completed using reference TRBV29-1 and TRBJ1-4, is SAVISQKPSRDICQRGTSLTIQCQVDSQVTMMFWYRQQPGQSLTLIATANQGSEATYESGFVIDKFPISRPNLTFSTLTVSNMSPEDSSIYLCSLEQEFTRGSVDEKLFFGSGTQLSVL.

The V gene is TRBV5-4, the J gene TRBJ2-2, with D perhaps matching TRBD2 (6 bases). The CDR3 covers 13 residues. Between the trimmed V and J ends, which lost 4 bases and 7 bases, there was a span of 11 bases. Looked up from germline, CDR1 is SGHNT and CDR2 is YYREEE (reference sequence). Here the CDR3 DNA reads TGTGCCAGCAGCCTTGGGGGAGGCGGGGAGCTGTTTTTT. Amino acid sequence: CASSLGGGGELFF.

V usage is TRBV30 and J usage is TRBJ2-7; 8 bases line up with TRBD2. Germline V gene lookup returns CDR1 GTSNPN and CDR2 SVGIG (reference sequence). Trimming at V came to 4 bases and at J to 3 bases, leaving 5 bases not matched to a gene. There are 13 residues in the CDR3. CDR3 in amino acids: CAWNQRGGYEQYF. DNA for the CDR3: TGTGCCTGGAATCAACGGGGGGGCTACGAGCAGTACTTC.